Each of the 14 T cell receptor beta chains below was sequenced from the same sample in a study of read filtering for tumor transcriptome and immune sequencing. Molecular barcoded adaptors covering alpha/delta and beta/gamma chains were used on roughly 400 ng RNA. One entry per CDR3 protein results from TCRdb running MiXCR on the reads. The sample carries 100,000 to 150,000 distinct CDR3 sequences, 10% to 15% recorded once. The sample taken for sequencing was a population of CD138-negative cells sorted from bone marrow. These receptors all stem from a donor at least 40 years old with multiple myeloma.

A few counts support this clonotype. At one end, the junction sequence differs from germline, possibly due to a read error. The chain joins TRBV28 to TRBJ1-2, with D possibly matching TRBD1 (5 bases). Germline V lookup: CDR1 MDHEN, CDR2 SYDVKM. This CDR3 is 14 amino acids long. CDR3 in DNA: TGTGCCAGCAGCCCGCCCGGGACCGTATATGGCTGCACCTTC. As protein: CASSPPGTVYGCTF.

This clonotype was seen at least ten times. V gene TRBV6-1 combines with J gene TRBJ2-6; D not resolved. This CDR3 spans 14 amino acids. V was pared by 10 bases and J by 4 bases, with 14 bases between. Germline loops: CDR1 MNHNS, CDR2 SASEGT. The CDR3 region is CATKNPAGANVLTF. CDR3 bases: TGTGCCACCAAAAACCCGGCCGGGGCCAACGTCCTGACTTTC.

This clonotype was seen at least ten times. The CDR3 loop reads CASSLTGNNQPQHF. In DNA form, the CDR3 reads TGTGCCAGCAGTTTAACGGGAAACAATCAGCCCCAGCATTTT. The V call is TRBV12-3 or TRBV12-4, the J call TRBJ1-5; D is unresolved. Between the trimmed V and J ends, which lost 2 bases and 3 bases, there was a span of 8 bases. The CDR3 extends over 14 amino acids.

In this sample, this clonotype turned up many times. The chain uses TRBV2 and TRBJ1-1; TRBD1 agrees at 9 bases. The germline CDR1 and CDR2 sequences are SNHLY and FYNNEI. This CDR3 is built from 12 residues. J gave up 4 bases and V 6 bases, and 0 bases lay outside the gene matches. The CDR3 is CASRGQGTEAFF. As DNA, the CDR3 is TGTGCCAGCAGGGGACAGGGCACTGAAGCTTTCTTT. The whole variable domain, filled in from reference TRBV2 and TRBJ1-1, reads EPEVTQTPSHQVTQMGQEVILRCVPISNHLYFYWYRQILGQKVEFLVSFYNNEISEKSEIFDDQFSVERPDGSNFTLKIRSTKLEDSAMYFCASRGQGTEAFFGQGTRLTVV.

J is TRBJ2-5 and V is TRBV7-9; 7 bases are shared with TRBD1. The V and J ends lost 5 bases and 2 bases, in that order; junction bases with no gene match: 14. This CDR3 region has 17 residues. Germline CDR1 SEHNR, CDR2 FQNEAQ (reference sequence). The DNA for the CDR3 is TGTGCCAGCAGCCCTGGTCCCCCCACAGGGGTACAAGAGACCCAGTACTTC. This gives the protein CASSPGPPTGVQETQYF. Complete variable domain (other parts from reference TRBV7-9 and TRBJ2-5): DTGVSQNPRHKITKRGQNVTFRCDPISEHNRLYWYRQTLGQGPEFLTYFQNEAQLEKSRLLSDRFSAERPKGSFSTLEIQRTEQGDSAMYLCASSPGPPTGVQETQYFGPGTRLLVL.

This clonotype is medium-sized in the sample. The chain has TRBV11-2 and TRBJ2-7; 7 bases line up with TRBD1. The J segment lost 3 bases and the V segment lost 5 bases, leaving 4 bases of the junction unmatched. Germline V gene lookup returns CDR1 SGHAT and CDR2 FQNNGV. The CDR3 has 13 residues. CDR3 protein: CASSPGQNYEQYF. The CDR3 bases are TGTGCCAGCAGCCCGGGACAGAACTACGAGCAGTACTTC.

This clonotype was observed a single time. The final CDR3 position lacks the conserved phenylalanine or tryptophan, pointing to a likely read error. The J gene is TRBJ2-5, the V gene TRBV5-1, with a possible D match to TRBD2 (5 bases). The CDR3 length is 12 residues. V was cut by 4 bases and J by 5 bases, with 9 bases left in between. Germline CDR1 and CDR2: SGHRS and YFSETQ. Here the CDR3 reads CASSRDGETQYL. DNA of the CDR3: TGCGCCAGCAGCCGGGATGGGGAGACCCAGTACCTC.

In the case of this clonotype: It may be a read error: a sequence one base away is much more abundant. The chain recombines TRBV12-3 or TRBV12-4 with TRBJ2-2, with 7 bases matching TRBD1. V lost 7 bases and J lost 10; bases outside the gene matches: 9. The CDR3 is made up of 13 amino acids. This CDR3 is CASTTGAVEELFF. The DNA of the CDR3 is TGTGCCAGCACTACAGGGGCCGTCGAGGAGCTGTTTTTT.

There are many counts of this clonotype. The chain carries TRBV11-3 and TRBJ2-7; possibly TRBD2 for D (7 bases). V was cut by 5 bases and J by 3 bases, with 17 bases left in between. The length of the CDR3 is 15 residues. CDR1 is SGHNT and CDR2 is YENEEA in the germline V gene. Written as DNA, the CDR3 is TGTGCCAGCAGCCCGAGGGGGGGCAGAGGCTACGAGCAGTACTTC. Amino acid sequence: CASSPRGGRGYEQYF.

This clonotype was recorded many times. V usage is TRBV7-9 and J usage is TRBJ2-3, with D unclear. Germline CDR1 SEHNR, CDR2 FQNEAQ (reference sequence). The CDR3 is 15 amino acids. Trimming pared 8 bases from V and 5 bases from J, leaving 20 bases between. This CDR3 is CASSLSRTQKDTQYF. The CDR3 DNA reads TGTGCCAGCTCCCTTAGCCGGACCCAAAAAGATACGCAGTATTTT. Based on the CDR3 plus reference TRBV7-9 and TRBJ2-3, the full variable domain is DTGVSQNPRHKITKRGQNVTFRCDPISEHNRLYWYRQTLGQGPEFLTYFQNEAQLEKSRLLSDRFSAERPKGSFSTLEIQRTEQGDSAMYLCASSLSRTQKDTQYFGPGTRLTVL.

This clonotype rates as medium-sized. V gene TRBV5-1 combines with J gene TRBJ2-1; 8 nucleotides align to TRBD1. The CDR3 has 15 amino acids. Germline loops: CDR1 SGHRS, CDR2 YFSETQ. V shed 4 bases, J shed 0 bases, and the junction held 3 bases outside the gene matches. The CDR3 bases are TGCGCCAGCAGCCTCGGACAGGGCTCCTACAATGAGCAGTTCTTC. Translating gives CASSLGQGSYNEQFF.

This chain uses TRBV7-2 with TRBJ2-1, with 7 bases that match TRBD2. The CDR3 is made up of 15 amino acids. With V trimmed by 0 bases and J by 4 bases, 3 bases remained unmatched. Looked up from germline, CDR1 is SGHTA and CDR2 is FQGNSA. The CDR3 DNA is TGTGCCAGCAGCTTAGCACTAGCGTCGTACAATGAGCAGTTCTTC. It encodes CASSLALASYNEQFF. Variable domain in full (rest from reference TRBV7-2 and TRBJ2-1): GAGVSQSPSNKVTEKGKDVELRCDPISGHTALYWYRQSLGQGLEFLIYFQGNSAPDKSGLPSDRFSAERTGGSVSTLTIQRTQQEDSAVYLCASSLALASYNEQFFGPGTRLTVL.

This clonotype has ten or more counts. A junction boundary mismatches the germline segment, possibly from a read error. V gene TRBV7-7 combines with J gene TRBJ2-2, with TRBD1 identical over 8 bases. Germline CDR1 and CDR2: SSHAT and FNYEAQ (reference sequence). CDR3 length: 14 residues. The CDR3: CASSMDRDGGELFF. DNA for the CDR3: TGTGCTAGCAGCATGGACAGGGATGGCGGGGAGCTGTTTTTT.

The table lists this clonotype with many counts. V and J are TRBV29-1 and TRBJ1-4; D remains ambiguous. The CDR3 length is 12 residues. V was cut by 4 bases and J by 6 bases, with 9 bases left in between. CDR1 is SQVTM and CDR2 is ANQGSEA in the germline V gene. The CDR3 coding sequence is TGCAGCGTTGGGAGTGAAGATGAAAAACTGTTTTTT. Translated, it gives CSVGSEDEKLFF.